Sequencing of this TCR beta chain was carried out in a study of beta chain features in type 1 diabetes. About this clone itself: What it binds is unknown.

Study-level findings and limits: The naive, central memory and Treg TCRB repertoires looked more alike in patients than they did in healthy donors. People with Type 1 diabetes carried modestly yet significantly shorter TCRB CDR3s in all four CD4+ subsets.

As every portion of the isolated RNA was reverse transcribed, the sequencing read expressed TCRB transcripts. Read counts averaged approximately 3.6 million for samples of naive, central memory and regulatory T cells. Clones were sequenced by immunoSEQ multiplex PCR, and TCRdb holds only the in-frame ones, with some missing. The sample holds a few hundred thousand clones, roughly 12% seen once. Sorting that relied on CD45RO/CCR7/CD25/CD127/CD95/CD27 yielded CD4+ naive, central memory, regulatory and stem cell-like memory cells. Sorted populations all exceeded 98% purity. The V and J ends lost 3 bases and 3 bases respectively, with 17 bases between them. The germline CDR1 and CDR2 sequences are KGHSH and LQKENI. The CDR3 runs 16 residues.

The source material was naive CD4+ T cells from blood. This clonotype originated in a young woman with type 1 diabetes. The gene calls are TRBV18 and TRBJ1-1, with D unclear. In DNA, the CDR3 is TGTGCCAGCTCACCTTTCGACGTTCGGGTGGACACTGAAGCTTTCTTT. Amino acid sequence: CASSPFDVRVDTEAFF. The full variable domain, its missing parts supplied by reference TRBV18 and TRBJ1-1, is NAGVMQNPRHLVRRRGQEARLRCSPMKGHSHVYWYRQLPEEGLKFMVYLQKENIIDESGMPKERFSAEFPKEGPSILRIQQVVRGDSAAYFCASSPFDVRVDTEAFFGQGTRLTVV.